A single sample gave rise to the 27 T cell receptor beta chains below, sequenced in a study of cytomegalovirus exposure and HLA in healthy donors. PCR primers comprised 60 Vbeta and 13 Jbeta primers. Using immunoSEQ multiplex PCR, the repertoire was profiled, and TCRdb retains in-frame clones only, with some absent. The sample carries about 110,000 clones, about two thirds recorded once. Sequenced: PBMCs. The receptors originated from a woman between 65 and 79 years old in good health and CMV-seropositive.

This rearrangement joins TRBV7-2 to TRBJ1-1; no clear D gene. Per germline, CDR1 SGHTA and CDR2 FQGNSA. CDR3 length: 12 residues. V lost 5 bases to trimming and J lost 1 base, with 5 bases between them. The DNA of the CDR3 is TGTGCCAGCAGCCTGTGGAACACTGAAGCTTTCTTT. It specifies CASSLWNTEAFF.

The chain combines TRBV11-2 with TRBJ2-1, with TRBD2 matching over 7 bases. The CDR3 consists of 15 residues. The J segment lost 6 bases and the V segment lost 1 base, leaving 6 bases of the junction unmatched. Germline V gene sequence: CDR1 SGHAT, CDR2 FQNNGV. The CDR3: CASSLASGGANEQFF. The CDR3, as DNA: TGTGCCAGCAGCTTAGCGTCGGGGGGAGCCAATGAGCAGTTCTTC.

The rearrangement uses TRBV6-4 and TRBJ1-6; D is possibly TRBD1 (6 bases). The CDR3 consists of 15 residues. CDR1 MRHNA and CDR2 SNTAGT come from the germline V gene. The ends were cut back, 3 bases at V and 6 bases at J, with 12 bases in the middle. CDR3 residues: CASSEGGLSNSPLHF. The CDR3 coding sequence is TGTGCCAGCAGTGAAGGGGGTTTAAGTAATTCACCCCTCCACTTT.

The chain couples TRBV27 to TRBJ1-1; TRBD1 matches 7 bases. The CDR3 has 14 amino acids. V lost 5 bases to trimming and J lost 7 bases; unmatched junction nucleotides: 10. CDR1 MNHEY and CDR2 SMNVEV come from the germline V gene (reference sequence). CDR3 amino acids: CASSIRGTAHEAFF. The DNA for the CDR3 is TGTGCCAGCAGTATCAGGGGGACAGCACATGAAGCTTTCTTT.

This clone was observed a few times. The chain employs TRBV4-1 and TRBJ2-7; D might be TRBD1 (6 bases). The germline V and J ends were trimmed by 4 bases and 2 bases, with 18 bases remaining between them. CDR3 length: 16 residues. Germline-derived CDR1 and CDR2 are MGHRA and YSYEKL. The CDR3 reads CASSLGGPDPTYEQYF. CDR3 sequence (DNA): TGCGCCAGCAGCCTTGGGGGCCCTGACCCAACCTACGAGCAGTACTTC.

The gene calls are TRBV30 and TRBJ1-1; possible D gene TRBD1, 6 bases. CDR1 is GTSNPN and CDR2 is SVGIG in the germline V gene (reference sequence). CDR3 size: 14 residues. V lost 4 bases to trimming and J lost 1 base, with 13 bases between them. In DNA form, the CDR3 reads TGTGCCTGGAACCCGGACAGATGGAACACTGAAGCTTTCTTT. Amino acid sequence: CAWNPDRWNTEAFF.

The CDR3 loop is CSIQGADTEAFF. The CDR3 coding sequence is TGCAGCATTCAGGGGGCTGACACTGAAGCTTTCTTT. The chain joins TRBV29-1 to TRBJ1-1; 8 positions agree with TRBD1. V shed 8 bases, J shed 3 bases, and the junction held 5 bases outside the gene matches. This CDR3 region has 12 residues. Per the germline V gene, CDR1 is SQVTM and CDR2 is ANQGSEA.

V and J are TRBV18 and TRBJ1-2; a possible D gene is TRBD1 (6 bases). The germline V gene has CDR1 KGHSH and CDR2 LQKENI. This CDR3 is 14 amino acids long. Trimming took off 5 bases at V and 4 bases at J, with 14 bases between the two ends. The CDR3 here is CASSTNSDSYGYTF. CDR3 in DNA: TGTGCCAGCTCAACAAATTCGGACAGCTATGGCTACACCTTC.

The CDR3 is CAWSVQSNTEAFF. CDR3 nucleotides: TGTGCCTGGAGTGTACAGAGTAACACTGAAGCTTTCTTT. The rearrangement uses TRBV30 and TRBJ1-1; D gene uncertain. Trimming pared 0 bases from V and 2 bases from J, leaving 7 bases between. This CDR3 comprises 13 residues. CDR1 is GTSNPN, CDR2 SVGIG, per germline (reference sequence).

The chain couples TRBV15 to TRBJ1-2; 8 nucleotides agree with TRBD1. The V gene end was trimmed by 0 bases and the J gene end by 2 bases; junction bases not matched to a gene: 5. CDR1 is LNHNV and CDR2 is YYDKDF in the germline V gene (reference sequence). The CDR3 length is 16 residues. The CDR3 nucleotides are TGTGCCACCAGCAGAGAAGGACAGGGAGGAAACTATGGCTACACCTTC. Translated, it gives CATSREGQGGNYGYTF.

This clone has a single count. CDR3 sequence (DNA): TGTGCCAGCAGTGGTGGGACTACCGGCCAAGAGACCCAGTACTTC. It yields the protein CASSGGTTGQETQYF. The chain employs TRBV2 and TRBJ2-5; TRBD2 aligns across 7 bases. Germline V gene data show CDR1 as SNHLY and CDR2 as FYNNEI. CDR3 length: 15 amino acids. V shed 4 bases and J 1 base; nucleotides not matched to a gene: 6.

V is TRBV7-9 and J is TRBJ2-5; 8 nucleotides match TRBD1. The J call may be mistaken, given a closer DNA end match to TRBJ2-7. Germline V gene lookup returns CDR1 SEHNR and CDR2 FQNEAQ (reference sequence). The CDR3 runs to 16 residues. CDR3 residues: CASSLGGQGASYEQYF. In DNA, the CDR3 is TGTGCCAGCAGCTTAGGAGGACAGGGAGCCAGCTACGAGCAGTACTTC.

The rearrangement links TRBV5-4 to TRBJ2-7; 14 bases align to TRBD2. The CDR3 sequence is 16 residues long. CDR1 is SGHNT and CDR2 is YYREEE in the germline V gene (reference sequence). V shed 4 bases, J shed 2 bases, and the junction held 5 bases outside the gene matches. The CDR3 region has the DNA TGTGCCAGCAGCAGGACTAGCGGGGGGCCCCCCTACGAGCAGTACTTC. This codes for CASSRTSGGPPYEQYF.

V and J are TRBV29-1 and TRBJ2-1, with TRBD1 matching 9 bases. The germline V gene encodes CDR1 SQVTM and CDR2 ANQGSEA. The CDR3 covers 17 residues. V lost 3 bases to trimming and J lost 5 bases; unmatched junction nucleotides: 14. The CDR3 DNA reads TGCAGCGTTGAGAATCCTCACAGGGGGCTTCCCGACAATGAGCAGTTCTTC. Protein product: CSVENPHRGLPDNEQFF.

The CDR3 nucleotides are TGTGCCAGCAGCTTTAGCGGGGATCTTGTAGATACGCAGTATTTT. Translated, it gives CASSFSGDLVDTQYF. The genes are TRBV11-2 and TRBJ2-3; 8 nucleotides match TRBD2. The CDR3 loop spans 15 amino acids. Germline V gene data show CDR1 as SGHAT and CDR2 as FQNNGV. Trimming removed 3 bases from V and 5 bases from J; junction bases left unmatched: 7.

This sequence joins TRBV6-4 and TRBJ2-6; TRBD1 matches at 7 bases. This CDR3 is built from 15 residues. Germline values: CDR1 MRHNA, CDR2 SNTAGT. The trim removed 10 bases at V and 0 bases at J, leaving 6 bases unmatched. The CDR3 DNA sequence: TGTGCCACCGGACAGGACCCCTCTGGGGCCAACGTCCTGACTTTC. Translating it yields CATGQDPSGANVLTF.

This chain uses TRBV10-2 with TRBJ2-7, with 8 bases lining up with TRBD1. Germline CDR1 and CDR2: WSHSY and SAAADI. V shed 8 bases, J shed 0 bases, and the junction held 6 bases outside the gene matches. The CDR3 extends over 14 amino acids. The CDR3 region has the DNA TGCGCCAGCCTTCATGGGACAGGCTCCTACGAGCAGTACTTC. Its protein is CASLHGTGSYEQYF.

V usage is TRBV5-1 and J usage is TRBJ2-3, with D tentatively TRBD1 (6 bases). Trimming pared 2 bases from V and 0 bases from J, leaving 10 bases between. Germline assignment: CDR1 SGHRS and CDR2 YFSETQ. The CDR3 contains 15 residues. The CDR3 bases are TGCGCCAGCAGCTTACCACAGGGAAGCACAGATACGCAGTATTTT. The encoded protein is CASSLPQGSTDTQYF.

The gene calls are TRBV27 and TRBJ2-7; maybe TRBD2 (5 bases). Trimming removed 5 bases at V and 2 bases at J, with 16 bases between. This CDR3 spans 15 amino acids. Looked up from germline, CDR1 is MNHEY and CDR2 is SMNVEV (reference sequence). The CDR3 DNA follows: TGTGCCAGCAGTCCCCGGTCGATGAGGGCCTACGAGCAGTACTTC. It codes for CASSPRSMRAYEQYF.

V gene TRBV2 combines with J gene TRBJ2-2, with 8 nucleotides matching TRBD2. Looked up from germline, CDR1 is SNHLY and CDR2 is FYNNEI. The J segment lost 7 bases and the V segment lost 10 bases, leaving 11 bases of the junction unmatched. The CDR3 extends over 14 amino acids. The CDR3 DNA reads TGTGCCACCCTCGGGACTAGGGCGGGCGGGGAGCTGTTTTTT. Translated, it gives CATLGTRAGGELFF.

V gene TRBV7-9 combines with J gene TRBJ1-6; 8 positions match TRBD1. In germline, CDR1 is SEHNR, CDR2 FQNEAQ (reference sequence). Trimming removed 5 bases from V and 8 bases from J; junction bases left unmatched: 11. The CDR3 sequence is 16 residues long. DNA of the CDR3: TGTGCCAGCAGCATAAGGCCCGGGACAGGTTATTCACCCCTCCACTTT. This codes for CASSIRPGTGYSPLHF.

This clone has just a few counts. The CDR3 protein is CAISESRTSTDTQYF. Here the CDR3 DNA reads TGTGCCATCAGTGAGTCTAGGACTAGCACAGATACGCAGTATTTT. This chain connects TRBV10-3 to TRBJ2-3, with D tentatively TRBD2 (5 bases). The CDR3 spans 15 residues. The germline V and J ends were trimmed by 0 bases and 0 bases, with 7 bases remaining between them. Germline assignment: CDR1 ENHRY and CDR2 SYGVKD.

This chain uses TRBV7-2 with TRBJ2-1, with 9 bases identical to TRBD2. CDR1 is SGHTA and CDR2 is FQGNSA in the germline V gene. The CDR3 has 15 amino acids. Trimming at V came to 5 bases and at J to 8 bases, leaving 10 bases not matched to a gene. The chain's CDR3 is CASSKSGGGADEQFF. CDR3 sequence (DNA): TGTGCCAGCAGCAAAAGTGGCGGGGGGGCCGATGAGCAGTTCTTC.

The CDR3 loop is CSVIQGGTEAFF. CDR3 DNA: TGCAGCGTTATACAGGGGGGCACTGAAGCTTTCTTT. The chain joins TRBV29-1 to TRBJ1-1; 8 nucleotides line up with TRBD1. J lost 4 bases, V lost 5 bases, and 3 bases had no gene match. Germline V gene sequence: CDR1 SQVTM, CDR2 ANQGSEA. This CDR3 is 12 amino acids long.

The chain employs TRBV10-1 and TRBJ1-1; possible D gene TRBD1, 5 bases. There are 14 residues in the CDR3. The germline CDR1 and CDR2 sequences are WNHNN and SYGVQD (reference sequence). With 3 bases removed from V and 1 base from J, the gap between germline ends came to 9 bases. The DNA for the CDR3 is TGCGCCAGCAGTGAAATACAGGCGAACACTGAAGCTTTCTTT. Its translation is CASSEIQANTEAFF.

There are a few counts of this clone. This chain uses TRBV4-2 with TRBJ2-7, with 14 bases that match TRBD2. The germline CDR1 and CDR2 sequences are LGHNA and YNFKEQ. The CDR3 has 16 residues. With V trimmed by 1 base and J by 3 bases, 2 bases remained unmatched. Written as DNA, the CDR3 is TGTGCCAGCAGCCAAGGTGGGACTAGCGGGGGCTACGAGCAGTACTTC. Translating gives CASSQGGTSGGYEQYF.

This clone was observed a few times. The gene calls are TRBV10-1 and TRBJ2-7, with 8 bases aligning to TRBD1. V dropped 6 bases and J dropped 2; count of bases not matched to a gene: 9. Germline V lookup: CDR1 WNHNN, CDR2 SYGVQD (reference sequence). There are 15 residues in the CDR3. This chain's CDR3 is CASSRKGQAPYEQYF. The CDR3 nucleotides are TGCGCCAGCAGCAGAAAGGGACAGGCCCCCTACGAGCAGTACTTC.